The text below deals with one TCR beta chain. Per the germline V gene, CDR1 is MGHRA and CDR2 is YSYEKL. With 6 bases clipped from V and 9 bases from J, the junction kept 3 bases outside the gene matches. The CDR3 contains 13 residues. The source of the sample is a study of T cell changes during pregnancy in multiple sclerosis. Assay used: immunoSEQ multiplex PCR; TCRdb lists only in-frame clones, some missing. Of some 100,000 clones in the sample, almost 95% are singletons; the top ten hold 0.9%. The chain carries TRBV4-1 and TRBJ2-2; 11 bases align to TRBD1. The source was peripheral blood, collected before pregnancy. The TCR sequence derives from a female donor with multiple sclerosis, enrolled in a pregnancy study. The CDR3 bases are TGCGCCAGCAGGTGGACAGGGGGCAGGGAGCTGTTTTTT. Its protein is CASRWTGGRELFF.